These 6 T cell receptor beta chains were sequenced from one sample in a study of cytomegalovirus exposure and HLA in healthy donors. With 60 Vbeta and 13 Jbeta primers, the PCR was carried out. Using immunoSEQ multiplex PCR, the repertoire was profiled, and TCRdb retains in-frame clones only, with some absent. The data show more than 110,000 clones, about 71% seen once. The sequencing input was PBMCs. The receptors here all came from a woman aged 55-70 years in good health and CMV-seropositive.

The chain combines TRBV5-6 with TRBJ2-7; no reliable D call. This CDR3 has 12 residues. V was clipped by 0 bases and J by 6 bases, with 7 bases between them. In germline, CDR1 is SGHDT, CDR2 YYEEEE. CDR3 protein: CASSLAAGEQYF. In DNA, the CDR3 is TGTGCCAGCAGCTTGGCGGCAGGCGAGCAGTACTTC.

The chain couples TRBV2 to TRBJ1-2, with D possibly matching TRBD1 (6 bases). V dropped 0 bases and J dropped 4 bases, with 9 bases sitting between them. The V gene's germline CDR1 is SNHLY and CDR2 FYNNEI. This CDR3 has 14 amino acids. The CDR3 here is CASSEATGFYGYTF. The CDR3 nucleotides read TGTGCCAGCAGTGAAGCAACAGGGTTCTATGGCTACACCTTC.

This sequence joins TRBV6-5 and TRBJ1-2; TRBD1 is a possible D gene (6 bases). Trimming left V 6 bases short and J 6 bases short, with 14 bases between. CDR1 and CDR2 from the germline V gene are MNHEY and SVGAGI. The CDR3 contains 13 residues. CDR3 protein: CASSPGTRHGYTF. The CDR3 nucleotides read TGTGCCAGCAGCCCCGGGACACGGCATGGCTACACCTTC.

The sample holds a few counts of this clone. The chain joins TRBV28 to TRBJ1-1; D unclear. The CDR3 length is 15 residues. From germline, CDR1 is MDHEN and CDR2 SYDVKM. Trimming cost V 5 bases and J 0 bases, with 13 bases left between them. The CDR3 region is CASSPRLLMNTEAFF. CDR3 nucleotides: TGTGCCAGCAGTCCAAGACTGCTCATGAACACTGAAGCTTTCTTT.

The chain has TRBV28 and TRBJ2-7; 9 bases map to TRBD2. Trimming at V came to 0 bases and at J to 3 bases, leaving 3 bases not matched to a gene. This CDR3 region has 15 residues. Germline V CDR1 and CDR2: MDHEN, SYDVKM. CDR3 sequence (DNA): TGTGCCAGCAGTTTATGGGGTAGCGGGAGCTACGAGCAGTACTTC. It yields the protein CASSLWGSGSYEQYF.

V gene TRBV28 combines with J gene TRBJ1-2; D might be TRBD1 (5 bases). Germline-derived CDR1 and CDR2 are MDHEN and SYDVKM. This CDR3 is built from 14 residues. The germline V and J ends were trimmed by 5 bases and 4 bases, with 14 bases remaining between them. The CDR3, as DNA: TGTGCCAGCAGTCTCGCTGGGGCGGTCTATGGCTACACCTTC. This codes for CASSLAGAVYGYTF.